A single TCR beta chain is shown here with its context. The CDR3 has 14 amino acids. Trimming took off 6 bases at V and 4 bases at J, with 15 bases between the two ends. Germline V lookup: CDR1 MNHEY, CDR2 SVGEGT. This sample was taken from a study of blood T cell repertoires in COVID-19. Participant-given clinical history determined each cohort assignment. Assay used: immunoSEQ multiplex PCR; TCRdb lists only in-frame clones, some missing. The sample records some 420,000 clones, approximately 92% being singletons. Sequenced: PBMCs or T cells enriched from blood (not recorded which). This TCR was recovered from a man younger than 45 who had recovered from COVID-19. The chain joins TRBV6-2 or TRBV6-3 to TRBJ1-2; possibly TRBD1 for D (5 bases). The DNA of the CDR3 is TGTGCCAGCAGCTCGGGACTCCGACCCTATGGCTACACCTTC. Encoded protein: CASSSGLRPYGYTF.